This entry features one T cell receptor beta chain sequence. Its antigen target is currently unknown. Nothing much larger sits one base from this clone, and base qualities are not available. TCRbeta CDR3 regions were amplified from genomic DNA by means of the immunoSEQ Assay, a bias-controlled multiplex PCR. Turning to the authors' computational methods: The number of nucleated cells in each sample was estimated by amplification of reference gene primers within the assay. To quantify the absolute abundance of each unique TCRbeta CDR3 rearrangement, sequence reads were collapsed and filtered. For each sample, productive Simpson clonality was calculated as the square root of Simpson's diversity index across productive rearrangements. In its TCRdb copy, this immuneACCESS table keeps in-frame sequences only and misses some clones. Where compared with another copy, unresolved V genes explain less than half of these, and the others have no known cause. V and J calls plus clone size are reproduced from that table; the DNA served to infer D and trimming. The sample table records approximately 180,000 clones; about 83% of these occur just once. The ten biggest clones cover 18% of the sample.

This record comes from a study of blood T cell repertoires in COVID-19 (TCRdb year 2020). Context from the whole study: Samples covering the acute and convalescent phases of COVID-19 were provided by collaborators in the United States, Italy and Spain. Deeply sampled blood TCRbeta repertoires from subjects exposed to, actively infected with, or recovered from COVID-19 were included in the dataset. A freely available public database, intended as a resource for researchers studying the immune response to SARS-CoV-2, is where the repertoires were released. Where available, HLA class I and class II types were taken from metadata supplied by the sample provider and were not determined by assay-based typing. The material from the prospective study consisted of cDNA or gDNA derived from T cells, B-cell-depleted T cells, or PBMCs. The samples were drawn from two sources: the first 160 participants of the ongoing ImmuneRACE study, and 1,200 or so subjects contributed by 6 global collaborators. Nearly every sample came with metadata listing a de-identified subject ID, COVID-19 status, age in years and sex.

Beyond this particular receptor, the publication reports: The quantity of clinical and demographic metadata differed by source and by participant and was supplied without curation.

The junction shows trimming of 4 bases on V and 5 bases on J, and the gene matches do not reach 6 bases of it. The CDR3 runs 14 amino acids, cysteine and phenylalanine included. CDR3 DNA only is kept here, 42 bases in frame from base 1. According to the germline V gene (reference sequence), CDR1 reads SEHNR and CDR2 reads FQNEAQ. One collaborating source in Seattle enrolled patients while the patients were actively infected and followed the patients over time throughout the course of disease. Each collaborating institution followed its own protocols to collect whole blood in K2EDTA tubes. For TCRbeta analysis, collaborator samples were shipped as frozen whole blood, as isolated PBMCs, or as DNA extracted from either sample type.

Sequencing was performed on peripheral blood. This receptor chain uses TRBV7-9 and TRBJ2-5; 8 bases in the junction line up with TRBD2. This TCR derives from a person aged 65-85 years with COVID-19, enrolled during active disease. For the CDR3, the sequence is CASSSLGGGETQYF. Here is the DNA: TGTGCCAGCAGCTCCCTCGGGGGGGGTGAGACCCAGTACTTC.